The 21 T cell receptor beta chains below were found in one sample sequenced in a study of beta chain features in type 1 diabetes. Study-wide points: A moderate, significant TCRB CDR3 shortening appeared in type 1 diabetes across four CD4+ subsets.

Every bit of the isolated RNA underwent reverse transcription, so sequencing read expressed TCRB transcripts. Some clones are missing from TCRdb's copy, which holds only in-frame ones; the method was immunoSEQ multiplex PCR. The data hold hundreds of thousands of clones, with 11% observed a single time. No cognate antigen is known for these TCRs. What was sequenced was naive CD4+ T cells from blood. The source is a man between 25 and 39 years old with type 1 diabetes.

The chain recombines TRBV18 with TRBJ1-1, with D maybe TRBD1 (6 bases). CDR3 size: 15 residues. Germline loops: CDR1 KGHSH, CDR2 LQKENI. Trimming pared 4 bases from V and 1 base from J, leaving 13 bases between. CDR3 sequence reads: CASSQGQLTNTEAFF. CDR3 DNA: TGTGCCAGCTCACAAGGACAGCTTACGAACACTGAAGCTTTCTTT.

The chain couples TRBV29-1 to TRBJ2-2; the D gene is possibly TRBD2 (5 bases). Trimming removed 7 bases from V and 2 bases from J, with 8 bases in between. The CDR3 covers 12 residues. Germline V gives CDR1 SQVTM, CDR2 ANQGSEA. In nucleotides, the CDR3 is TGCAGCGGCCGGGAAAACACCGGGGAGCTGTTTTTT. It is translated as CSGRENTGELFF.

This chain links TRBV18 with TRBJ1-1; the D is unclear. Germline lookup yields CDR1 KGHSH and CDR2 LQKENI. This CDR3 region has 15 residues. Deletions cut 2 bases from V and 1 base from J, with 11 bases between. CDR3 sequence reads: CASSPRMPGNTEAFF. The DNA of the CDR3 is TGTGCCAGCTCACCAAGGATGCCGGGGAACACTGAAGCTTTCTTT.

The chain links TRBV30 to TRBJ2-7, with D perhaps TRBD1 (6 bases). Trimming stripped 4 bases from V and 4 bases from J, with 11 bases between. CDR3 length: 12 residues. The germline V gene has CDR1 GTSNPN and CDR2 SVGIG (reference sequence). CDR3 coding DNA: TGTGCCTGGAATTACAGGGCGTACGAGCAGTACTTC. Protein sequence: CAWNYRAYEQYF.

This clone was detected a few times. The chain joins TRBV4-2 to TRBJ2-7; D may be TRBD1 (5 bases). The V end lost 2 bases, the J end lost 6 bases, and 20 bases lay between the germline ends. This CDR3 has 16 residues. The germline CDR1 and CDR2 sequences are LGHNA and YNFKEQ. CDR3 sequence reads: CASSQSYLQGSREQYF. The CDR3 nucleotides read TGTGCCAGCAGCCAATCTTACCTCCAGGGTTCGCGCGAGCAGTACTTC.

In this sample, this clone turned up a few times. This chain connects TRBV7-8 to TRBJ1-2; D may be TRBD1 (6 bases). This CDR3 has 15 residues. Trimming left V 2 bases short and J 4 bases short, with 14 bases between. Germline V gene sequence: CDR1 SGHVS, CDR2 FQNEAQ. CDR3 bases: TGTGCCAGCAGCTTACGAGGGGGGGCGGCCTATGGCTACACCTTC. Translation gives CASSLRGGAAYGYTF.

This sequence joins TRBV5-4 and TRBJ2-2; D is undetermined. This CDR3 comprises 16 residues. The V gene's germline CDR1 is SGHNT and CDR2 YYREEE (reference sequence). V dropped 0 bases and J dropped 0 bases, with 9 bases sitting between them. The chain's CDR3 is CASSLVGRSNTGELFF. The CDR3 region has the DNA TGTGCCAGCAGCTTGGTTGGCAGGTCGAACACCGGGGAGCTGTTTTTT.

The J gene is TRBJ2-3, the V gene TRBV5-1; D not resolved. The CDR3 contains 14 residues. V lost 4 bases, J lost 1 base, and 10 bases lay in between. CDR1 is SGHRS and CDR2 is YFSETQ in the germline V gene. The CDR3 sequence is CASSAQTGTDTQYF. CDR3 DNA sequence: TGCGCCAGCAGCGCCCAAACAGGCACAGATACGCAGTATTTT.

V usage is TRBV30 and J usage is TRBJ2-2; D gene unclear. The CDR3 contains 13 residues. Trimming pared 1 base from V and 1 base from J, leaving 4 bases between. From germline, CDR1 is GTSNPN and CDR2 SVGIG (reference sequence). This CDR3 is CAWSGQNTGELFF. The CDR3 DNA reads as TGTGCCTGGAGTGGACAGAACACCGGGGAGCTGTTTTTT.

The count of this clone is one. The chain has TRBV5-4 and TRBJ2-7, with 9 bases matching TRBD2. This CDR3 region has 15 residues. Germline loops: CDR1 SGHNT, CDR2 YYREEE (reference sequence). V trimming: 0 bases; J trimming: 0 bases; junction bases outside the gene matches: 1. CDR3 residues: CASSLETSGSYEQYF. The DNA for the CDR3 is TGTGCCAGCAGCTTGGAGACTAGCGGCTCCTACGAGCAGTACTTC.

This clone was observed a handful of times. V gene TRBV7-9 combines with J gene TRBJ1-5; no firm D call. The V end was cut by 4 bases, the J end by 5 bases, with 12 bases between. Germline lookup yields CDR1 SEHNR and CDR2 FQNEAQ (reference sequence). The CDR3 sequence is 14 residues long. CDR3 in DNA: TGTGCCAGCAGCTCAACTCGTGGAGATCAGCCCCAGCATTTT. It codes for CASSSTRGDQPQHF.

The table lists this clone with a few counts. This chain uses TRBV5-6 with TRBJ2-7, with no clear D. Looked up from germline, CDR1 is SGHDT and CDR2 is YYEEEE. V was clipped by 0 bases and J by 4 bases, with 5 bases between them. The CDR3 consists of 12 residues. The CDR3: CASSLGQYEQYF. In nucleotides, the CDR3 is TGTGCCAGCAGCTTGGGGCAGTACGAGCAGTACTTC.

This clone was seen a few times. The rearrangement uses TRBV4-3 and TRBJ2-7; TRBD2 matches at 7 bases. V was clipped by 0 bases and J by 6 bases; unmatched bases: 17. Germline V gives CDR1 LGHNA, CDR2 YSLEER. This CDR3 has 18 amino acids. The CDR3: CASSQDCLRGGGGGEQYF. The DNA for the CDR3 is TGCGCCAGCAGCCAAGATTGTCTCAGAGGCGGGGGAGGTGGCGAGCAGTACTTC.

The chain couples TRBV5-1 to TRBJ1-6; D not resolved. Germline lookup yields CDR1 SGHRS and CDR2 YFSETQ. V lost 0 bases to trimming and J lost 9 bases, with 7 bases between them. The CDR3 has 13 residues. As DNA, the CDR3 is TGCGCCAGCAGCTTGGAGGCGGGTTCACCCCTCCACTTT. This encodes CASSLEAGSPLHF.

To note about this clone: This same CDR3 is encoded by further DNA sequences in the sample. The chain recombines TRBV7-9 with TRBJ2-5; TRBD2 might be the D (5 bases). Germline V gene sequence: CDR1 SEHNR, CDR2 FQNEAQ (reference sequence). V lost 5 bases to trimming and J lost 5 bases, with 9 bases between them. The CDR3 is 12 amino acids. The CDR3 region is CASSLRRETQYF. In DNA form, the CDR3 reads TGTGCCAGCAGCCTAAGGAGGGAGACCCAGTACTTC.

The chain recombines TRBV7-2 with TRBJ2-1; tentative D call: TRBD2 (5 bases). The CDR3 extends over 11 amino acids. Germline CDR1 SGHTA, CDR2 FQGNSA. Trimming pared 7 bases from V and 13 bases from J, leaving 14 bases between. CDR3 sequence reads: CASTSREKQFF. The CDR3 DNA is TGTGCCAGCACCTCAAGGGAGAAACAGTTCTTC.

This clone was detected once. V usage is TRBV4-3 and J usage is TRBJ2-1; TRBD2 agrees at 9 bases. This CDR3 has 17 residues. CDR1 LGHNA and CDR2 YSLEER come from the germline V gene. J was trimmed by 6 bases and V by 0 bases; bases with no gene match: 9. CDR3 loop: CASSQEYAGGGFNEQFF. DNA of the CDR3: TGCGCCAGCAGCCAAGAATACGCGGGGGGGGGATTCAATGAGCAGTTCTTC.

Only a few counts were recorded for this clone. CDR3 DNA: TGTGCCAGCAGCTTAGCGATGCCAGCAGATACGCAGTATTTT. It encodes CASSLAMPADTQYF. The chain combines TRBV7-9 with TRBJ2-3; D not certain. The ends were cut back, 0 bases at V and 4 bases at J, with 8 bases in the middle. Germline V CDR1 and CDR2: SEHNR, FQNEAQ (reference sequence). This CDR3 is 14 amino acids long.

The chain is built from TRBV5-1 and TRBJ2-3, with a possible D match to TRBD1 (5 bases). The V end was cut by 1 base, the J end by 3 bases, with 12 bases between. The CDR3 runs to 15 residues. From germline, CDR1 is SGHRS and CDR2 YFSETQ. The CDR3 reads CASSLSGRATDTQYF. CDR3 in DNA: TGCGCCAGCAGCTTGTCTGGCAGGGCGACAGATACGCAGTATTTT.

The CDR3 reads CASSEGGVTEAFF. The CDR3 region has the DNA TGTGCCAGCAGCGAAGGCGGTGTCACTGAAGCTTTCTTT. The genes are TRBV7-9 and TRBJ1-1; D uncertain. This CDR3 is built from 13 residues. From germline, CDR1 is SEHNR and CDR2 FQNEAQ (reference sequence). V dropped 5 bases and J dropped 4 bases, with 11 bases sitting between them.

The chain joins TRBV7-9 to TRBJ1-1, with D possibly matching TRBD1 (6 bases). The length of the CDR3 is 14 residues. The germline V gene has CDR1 SEHNR and CDR2 FQNEAQ (reference sequence). Trimming took 5 bases from V and 1 from J, leaving 11 bases between them. CDR3 sequence (DNA): TGTGCCAGCAGCCGAGACAGGACGAACACTGAAGCTTTCTTT. Translating it yields CASSRDRTNTEAFF.